This TCR beta chain was sequenced for a study of regulatory T cells in long-lasting Graves disease (dated by TCRdb to the early 2020s). Study-level background: In the newly diagnosed Graves' disease group, patients had been taking antithyroid drugs for less than 3 months. Patients with persistent Graves' disease were compared with patients with newly diagnosed Graves' disease using TCR sequencing and RNA sequencing of peripheral blood. The study was registered as a clinical trial and conducted in China. A total of 33 samples underwent TCR sequencing, from about 13 patients with persistent Graves' disease and around 20 patients with newly diagnosed Graves' disease. Points the paper makes about the study in general: More public clonotypes were shared among persistent patients (fewer than 3,000) than among newly diagnosed patients (more than 900). Sequencing and analysis were restricted to the TCR beta chain. Because the primary lesion, thyroid tissue, could not be accessed, the study looked at peripheral blood alone. Persistent Graves' disease patients showed lower TCR Shannon entropy and fewer highly expanded clones than newly diagnosed patients, suggesting clonal expansion. Persistent disease showed preferential use of TRBV28, TRBJ1-2 and TRBJ2-5, whereas newly diagnosed disease favored TRBV20-1 and TRBJ2-1. The authors noted that the small sample size was a limitation that may lower accuracy.

Receptor libraries were prepared by multiplex PCR. Sequenced on an Illumina HiSeq 4000. CDR3 regions were amplified by Arm-PCR with iRepertoire HTBI primers to construct TCR beta libraries. Before sequencing, the PCR products underwent gel purification. Per the source publication's procedure: Across samples, 55 to 80 TRBV and 15 or so TRBJ segments were identified and used for gene usage analysis of CDR3 amino acid clonotypes. COPE and FqMerger were used to merge filtered high-quality paired reads into contigs. BLAST was used to align contigs to IMGT TRBV, TRBD and TRBJ reference genes, with CDR3 defined following IMGT. Any clonotype with a frequency above 0.1% was counted as a highly expanded clone. Shannon entropy was used to measure repertoire diversity, and the Gini coefficient was used to measure V-J evenness. Public clonotypes were defined as clonotypes shared by more than one individual. Starting from the raw public reads, TCRdb applied fastp trimming at Q25, assembled clones with MiXCR and retained in-frame beta chains. Here each entry gathers all rows of one CDR3 protein and keeps the most common genes and DNA. In this record, the V and J calls reflect TCRdb's handling and not the investigators' own analysis. This sample lists more than 400,000 distinct CDR3 sequences; around 15% were detected once. The biggest ten clones account for 12% of the sample.

CDR1 and CDR2, per the germline V gene (reference sequence), are DFQATT and SNEGSKA. The CDR3 sequence holds 15 residues, the cysteine and phenylalanine included. Of the read, only the CDR3 DNA is kept; its 45 bases are in frame from base 1. V ends up 0 bases short and J 7 bases short, with an unmatched junction base count of 7. Read against the paper, the sample's time point label means: newly diagnosed GD, antithyroid drugs for less than 3 months. RNA was extracted from PBMCs in TRIzol for both TCR sequencing and RNA sequencing. The diagnosis of Graves' disease followed American Thyroid Association guidelines. The patients came from an endocrinology department in Xi'an, China. Each patient gave approximately 9 milliliters of peripheral blood, collected in an EDTA anticoagulant tube. Ficoll Paque Plus density gradient separation was used to isolate PBMCs, and no further T cell sorting was done. An Agilent 2100 Bioanalyzer and agarose gel were used to check RNA quality, and a NanoDrop 2000 was used to measure RNA concentration.

This clonotype was picked up many times. The clone's antigen remains unknown. Per-base quality was not reported, and no clone a single base away is much larger than it. These data also formed part of another study, on T cells in Graves' hyperthyroidism and ophthalmopathy. The second study reports: A patient counted as having stable Graves' hyperthyroidism if no progression to ophthalmopathy occurred over 18 months of follow-up. Hyperthyroidism patients were aged 18 to 65 years and newly diagnosed, with disease duration of less than 2 months. The study excluded patients with uncontrolled infections, other autoimmune diseases, pregnancy or lactation. Diagnoses were established on the basis of clinical symptoms, serum thyroxine and TRAb, thyroid ultrasound, and orbital computed tomography. A first-round RT-PCR of the TCR CDR3 used the HTBI primer set with the Qiagen OneStep RT-PCR kit. Most expanded thyroid clonotypes (frequency above 0.001) were also detected in blood, a finding suggesting that blood repertoires may reflect thyroid immune responses. A model built on a 13 V-J signature distinguished ophthalmopathy from stable hyperthyroidism, reaching 85% to 90% sensitivity and under 84% specificity in cross-validation and 80%/75% in testing. During validation, the model predicted progression to ophthalmopathy a median of around six months ahead of onset, with around 70% sensitivity and around 72% specificity. To identify distinguishing TCR V-J signatures, a discovery cohort of around 100 patients was used, comprising 40 to 45 with Graves' ophthalmopathy and some 60 with stable Graves' hyperthyroidism. Prospective prediction of ophthalmopathy was tested in an independent validation cohort of 18 to 20 hyperthyroidism patients and 15 to 17 patients who later progressed to ophthalmopathy. The approximately 95 discovery patients were divided at random into training and test sets in a 7:3 ratio. Thyroid tissue and blood T-cell repertoires from several Graves' hyperthyroidism patients were also compared in the study. Following sampling, methimazole starting at 30 mg daily was given to hyperthyroidism patients, and high-dose intravenous methylprednisolone was given to ophthalmopathy patients. Libraries were constructed in a second round of multiplex PCR, after which size selection and purification were carried out. Libraries were sequenced paired-end with 100 bp reads on an Illumina HiSeq2000. SOAPnuke was used to process the raw data, with reads discarded if the reads contained adapters or uncalled bases, had a mean Phred below 15, or lacked an exact constant-primer or identifier match. High-quality paired reads were merged using COPE v1.2.5, and each unique nucleotide sequence was defined as a clonotype. Clonotypes were aligned to IMGT TRBV, TRBD and TRBJ reference segments using MiTCR v1.1. Only V-J combinations with frequency above 0.0001, covering 98% to 99.2% of repertoires, were analysed. The TCS score was defined as F50 (clonal expansion) divided by E x V (chaos), with BLOSUM62-based TCRdist calculated between CDR3 peptides within each V-J. Welch's t-statistics and random forest reduced approximately 520 V-J features to 13, which were used in a naive Bayes classifier (R e1071). Sample size was not statistically predetermined, and blinding of investigators to group allocation was not performed. TCR Vbeta CDR3 sequencing of 140 or so peripheral blood samples (under 45 ophthalmopathy, 75 to 80 hyperthyroidism and some 17 progressor patients) is reported in the paper.

The specimen comprised peripheral blood mononuclear cells (PBMCs), sampled at new diagnosis, from a patient treated with antithyroid drugs. The sequence links TRBV20-1 to TRBJ2-2; TRBD2 lines up with 8 middle nucleotides. This receptor was obtained from a man aged 40-49 years with Graves disease. Donor details come from another sample of the same person, matched by shared clones. At the DNA level, the sequence is TGCAGTGCTAGAGATCGAAGACTAGCGAGCGGGGAGCTGTTTTTT. The resulting protein is CSARDRRLASGELFF.